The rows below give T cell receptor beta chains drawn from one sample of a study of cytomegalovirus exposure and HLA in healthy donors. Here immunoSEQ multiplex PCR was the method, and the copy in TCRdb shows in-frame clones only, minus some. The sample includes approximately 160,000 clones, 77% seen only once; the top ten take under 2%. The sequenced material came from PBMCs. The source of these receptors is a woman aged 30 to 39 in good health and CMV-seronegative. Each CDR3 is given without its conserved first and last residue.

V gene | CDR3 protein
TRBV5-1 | ASSLLSSPREQY
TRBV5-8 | ASSLMGAGGANVLT
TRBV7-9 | ALQDTGELF
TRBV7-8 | ASTTDRVNEKLF
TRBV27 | ASTWEGTGELF
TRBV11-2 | ASSWTGGGNTEAF
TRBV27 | ASSLQGNTGELF
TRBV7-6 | ASSAQLAGSLTF
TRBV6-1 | ASSVLGTGDTGELF
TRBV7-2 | ASSLAAVRGSFSYEQY
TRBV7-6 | ASSLALGTSSYNEQF
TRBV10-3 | AISGTSGRTTSTDTQY
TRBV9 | ASSVGIASLSYEQY
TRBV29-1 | SAGPSGGGYNEQF
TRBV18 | ASSPVASGGNEQY
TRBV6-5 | ASQGYSNQPQH
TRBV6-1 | ASSQTEYGYT
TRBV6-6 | ASSYGTGTTEAF
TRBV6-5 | ASSYAQGGTDTQY
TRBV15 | ATSRDSPLH
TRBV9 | ASSVEGGSGTDTQY
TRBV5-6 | ASSLMGRAQAYSPLH
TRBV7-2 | ASSLARLETQY
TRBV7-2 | ASSLDRGAYNEQF
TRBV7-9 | ASSPLTGEIADTEAF
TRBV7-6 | ASGFRLAGKETQY
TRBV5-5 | ASSHTAGTDYGYT
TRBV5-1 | ASSQRGGPDYGYT
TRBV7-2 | ASSREMNTEAF
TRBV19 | ASSIGVGIPREQH
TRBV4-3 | ASSQDLVYSTDTQY
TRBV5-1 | ASKVRESGNTIY
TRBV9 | ASSVGTKADSMNTEAF
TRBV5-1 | ASSGIANRPNTEAF
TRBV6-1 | ASSEGPHYEQY
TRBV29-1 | SASGQAYTEAF
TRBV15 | ATSRDSTWTNPEAF
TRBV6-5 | ASSTIGGTYGYT
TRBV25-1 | ASSGRGEDNQPQH
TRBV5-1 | ASSLAGDSLNTDTQY
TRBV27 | ASLGGPGLAGEQY
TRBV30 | AWSVQVVSNYGYT
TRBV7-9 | SSSPRTESSYEQY
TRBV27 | ASRLGTSGINEQF
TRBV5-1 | ASSLDGSSAREQY
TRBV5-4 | ASSLSPGVIYEQY
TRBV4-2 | ASSRNPGQGGNQPQH
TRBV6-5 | ASSPKAGALQRPF
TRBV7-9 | ASSSDRVKFYEQY
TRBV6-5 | ASSYSGGARGEQF
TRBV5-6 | ASTPRRTVYGYT
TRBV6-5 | ASSPTDTGGGEQF
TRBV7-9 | ASSLGLAATFFYNEQF